Shown below are 27 T cell receptor beta chains from a single sample sequenced in a study of T-cell reconstitution after alpha-beta-depleted transplantation in children. The antigens these receptors bind are not known. Preparation of the TCRbeta library involved a method that used unique molecular identifiers. TCRdb recomputed calls from the PCR reads with MiXCR, one row per CDR3 protein. The top ten clones hold about 8.2% of a sample with about 300,000 distinct CDR3 sequences, over 7.5% of them seen once. Regarding the study as a whole: From newly produced T cells came most of the T-cell counts and diversity one year after transplant.

The sample was peripheral blood, taken 360 days after TCRalphabeta/CD19-depleted stem cell transplant. These receptors all come from a female patient aged 2-10 years who had a stem cell transplant for Fanconi anemia, so the T cells may come from the graft donor.

Ten or more counts support this clonotype. This chain links TRBV24-1 with TRBJ2-3, with 9 bases fitting TRBD1. Germline V CDR1 and CDR2: KGHDR, SFDVKD. V lost 0 bases to trimming and J lost 6 bases; unmatched junction nucleotides: 6. The CDR3 is 16 amino acids. CDR3 residues: CATSDLRGTGYDTQYF. The CDR3 region has the DNA TGTGCCACCAGTGATTTGCGCGGGACAGGGTATGATACGCAGTATTTT.

This clonotype was seen repeatedly, ten times or more. The chain carries TRBV20-1 and TRBJ2-7; TRBD2 might be the D (6 bases). Trimming removed 6 bases from V and 7 bases from J, with 16 bases in between. Germline CDR1 reads DFQATT; CDR2 reads SNEGSKA (reference sequence). The CDR3 is 12 amino acids. The CDR3 coding sequence is TGCAGTGCCAAACGGGGGATGAGAGAGCAGTACTTC. Residues: CSAKRGMREQYF.

The chain uses TRBV7-9 and TRBJ1-1; TRBD1 is a possible D gene (5 bases). CDR3 length equals 13 residues. Trimming left V 3 bases short and J 9 bases short, with 14 bases between. CDR1 is SEHNR, CDR2 FQNEAQ, per germline (reference sequence). The CDR3 reads CASSLDNLGQAFF. CDR3 nucleotides: TGTGCCAGCAGCTTGGACAATTTAGGGCAAGCTTTCTTT. The variable domain in full, completed from reference TRBV7-9 and TRBJ1-1, reads DTGVSQNPRHKITKRGQNVTFRCDPISEHNRLYWYRQTLGQGPEFLTYFQNEAQLEKSRLLSDRFSAERPKGSFSTLEIQRTEQGDSAMYLCASSLDNLGQAFFGQGTRLTVV.

This clonotype was recorded at least ten times. This chain uses TRBV27 with TRBJ1-1; maybe TRBD1 (5 bases). V was trimmed by 5 bases and J by 5 bases, leaving 15 bases between them. The CDR3 extends over 14 amino acids. Germline-derived CDR1 and CDR2 are MNHEY and SMNVEV (reference sequence). DNA for the CDR3: TGTGCCAGCAGTGCCCTATGGGGGAGGACTGAAGCTTTCTTT. Its translation is CASSALWGRTEAFF.

This clonotype was observed many times. The V gene is TRBV20-1, the J gene TRBJ2-2, with 7 bases that match TRBD2. The CDR3 runs 15 residues. Per the germline V gene, CDR1 is DFQATT and CDR2 is SNEGSKA (reference sequence). J gave up 2 bases and V 6 bases, and 9 bases lay outside the gene matches. CDR3 sequence reads: CSARGGAPNTGELFF. CDR3 in DNA: TGCAGTGCCCGGGGAGGGGCTCCTAACACCGGGGAGCTGTTTTTT.

This clonotype was detected ten times or more. The chain couples TRBV20-1 to TRBJ2-7, with TRBD1 matching 9 bases. CDR3 length: 13 amino acids. CDR1 and CDR2 from the germline V gene are DFQATT and SNEGSKA (reference sequence). V trimming: 6 bases; J trimming: 5 bases; junction bases outside the gene matches: 8. The CDR3, as DNA: TGCAGTGCCATTTCGACAGGGGGGCACGAGCAGTACTTC. This sequence encodes CSAISTGGHEQYF.

In its sample, this clonotype was seen a few times. This chain joins TRBV3-1 and TRBJ1-6, with D uncertain. CDR3 length equals 19 residues. V lost 4 bases and J lost 0, with 19 bases in between. CDR1 and CDR2 from the germline V gene are LGHDT and YNNKEL (reference sequence). CDR3 sequence reads: CASSPTPVQWSSYNSPLHF. CDR3 coding DNA: TGTGCCAGCAGCCCGACCCCGGTACAATGGAGCTCCTATAATTCACCCCTCCACTTT.

This clonotype came up many times. V usage is TRBV7-9 and J usage is TRBJ2-7; a weak D match, TRBD2 (5 bases). V was shortened by 3 bases and J by 4 bases, with 7 bases between the two germline ends. CDR3 length: 12 residues. Per the germline V gene, CDR1 is SEHNR and CDR2 is FQNEAQ (reference sequence). The CDR3 DNA reads TGTGCCAGCAGCTTGAGGGATTACGAGCAGTACGTC. Protein: CASSLRDYEQYV.

The count of this clonotype is one. As the CDR3 is not closed by the conserved phenylalanine or tryptophan, this likely results from a read error. The chain has TRBV24-1 and TRBJ2-5; unclear D gene. Trimming removed 1 base from V and 4 bases from J, with 3 bases in between. Germline CDR1 KGHDR, CDR2 SFDVKD. This CDR3 is built from 12 residues. CDR3 protein: CATSDFRETQYC. The CDR3 bases are TGTGCCACCAGTGATTTTAGAGAGACCCAGTACTGC.

This clonotype was recorded many times. This chain links TRBV7-3 with TRBJ1-6; maybe TRBD1 (6 bases). V was shortened by 2 bases and J by 8 bases, with 10 bases between the two germline ends. Germline V gene data show CDR1 as SGHTA and CDR2 as FQGTGA. The CDR3 runs to 14 residues. The CDR3 nucleotides read TGTGCCAGCAGCTTATCAGGGGTCGATTCACCCCTCCACTTT. It yields the protein CASSLSGVDSPLHF.

The sample holds a few counts of this clonotype. The chain joins TRBV20-1 to TRBJ2-7; 7 bases agree with TRBD2. Germline V gene sequence: CDR1 DFQATT, CDR2 SNEGSKA (reference sequence). The V gene end was trimmed by 3 bases and the J gene end by 2 bases; junction bases not matched to a gene: 4. The CDR3 covers 13 residues. The CDR3 here is CSASLAETYEQYV. CDR3 sequence (DNA): TGCAGTGCTAGTCTAGCGGAAACCTACGAGCAGTACGTC.

This clonotype has at least ten counts. The V and J genes are TRBV27 and TRBJ2-3; 8 positions agree with TRBD2. This CDR3 comprises 15 residues. V shed 7 bases and J 0 bases; nucleotides not matched to a gene: 6. Germline CDR1 MNHEY, CDR2 SMNVEV (reference sequence). CDR3 DNA sequence: TGTGCCAGCAACGTCGCGGGGGGTAGCACAGATACGCAGTATTTT. Its protein is CASNVAGGSTDTQYF.

This clonotype has ten or more counts. This rearrangement joins TRBV20-1 to TRBJ1-1; TRBD1 matches 7 bases. CDR1 is DFQATT, CDR2 SNEGSKA, per germline (reference sequence). V shed 2 bases, J shed 5 bases, and the junction held 8 bases outside the gene matches. The CDR3 is 14 residues long. Here the CDR3 reads CSARIGTVATEAFF. CDR3 coding DNA: TGCAGTGCTAGAATCGGGACAGTAGCGACTGAAGCTTTCTTT.

This clonotype was seen many times. The chain joins TRBV12-3 or TRBV12-4 to TRBJ1-2, with D unclear. The V end lost 3 bases, the J end lost 8 bases, and 19 bases lay between the germline ends. There are 15 residues in the CDR3. DNA for the CDR3: TGTGCCAGCAGTTTCTGGATCGGACCGACGACGGGCTACACCTTC. Its protein product is CASSFWIGPTTGYTF.

The chain has TRBV7-6 and TRBJ2-7; D remains ambiguous. There are 15 residues in the CDR3. The V and J ends lost 5 bases and 3 bases respectively, with 17 bases between them. Germline loops: CDR1 SGHVS, CDR2 FNYEAQ. Written as DNA, the CDR3 is TGTGCCAGCAGCCCCGATGGTTGGGTGGTCTACGAGCAGTACTTC. It is translated as CASSPDGWVVYEQYF.

There are a few counts of this clonotype. The J gene is TRBJ1-5, the V gene TRBV5-1, with 8 positions matching TRBD1. Trimming cost V 0 bases and J 6 bases; bases outside gene matches: 5. Germline CDR1 and CDR2: SGHRS and YFSETQ. The CDR3 is 15 amino acids. The CDR3 DNA reads TGCGCCAGCAGCTTGGCAGGGGGCAGAGGTCAGCCCCAGCATTTT. Translated: CASSLAGGRGQPQHF.

This clonotype occurred many times. This chain uses TRBV28 with TRBJ2-7; D is undetermined. V was clipped by 6 bases and J by 4 bases, with 7 bases between them. Germline values: CDR1 MDHEN, CDR2 SYDVKM. The CDR3 is 11 residues long. Written as DNA, the CDR3 is TGTGCCAGCAGGGGGAATTACGAGCAGTACGTC. This translates into CASRGNYEQYV.

This clonotype was observed a few times. The chain uses TRBV16 and TRBJ1-1, with D tentatively TRBD1 (5 bases). CDR1 is KGHSY, CDR2 FQNENV, per germline. The V end lost 6 bases, the J end lost 1 base, and 15 bases lay between the germline ends. The CDR3 totals 15 residues. This CDR3 reads CASSHAWGPNTEAFF. The CDR3 bases are TGTGCCAGCAGTCACGCCTGGGGACCGAACACTGAAGCTTTCTTT.

The gene calls are TRBV7-3 and TRBJ1-1, with 8 bases identical to TRBD1. V was clipped by 5 bases and J by 4 bases; unmatched bases: 3. Germline V gene sequence: CDR1 SGHTA, CDR2 FQGTGA. The CDR3 has 13 residues. The CDR3 spells CASSRTGGTEAFF. CDR3 DNA sequence: TGTGCCAGCAGCCGAACAGGGGGCACTGAAGCTTTCTTT.

The sample holds a few counts of this clonotype. The V and J genes are TRBV24-1 and TRBJ2-1; TRBD2 aligns across 9 bases. The germline V gene has CDR1 KGHDR and CDR2 SFDVKD. CDR3 size: 14 residues. V trimming: 4 bases; J trimming: 7 bases; junction bases outside the gene matches: 4. The CDR3 nucleotides read TGTGCCACCAGTGACCCGGGACTAGCTAATGAGCAGTTCTTC. This sequence encodes CATSDPGLANEQFF.

This rearrangement joins TRBV6-5 to TRBJ2-5; D gene uncertain. Trimming pared 0 bases from V and 5 bases from J, leaving 16 bases between. The germline gives CDR1 MNHEY, CDR2 SVGAGI. CDR3 size: 16 residues. The CDR3 sequence: CASSYSRLSIHETQYF. The CDR3 DNA is TGTGCCAGCAGTTACTCGAGGCTTAGTATCCATGAGACCCAGTACTTC.

This clonotype was seen a few times. The V gene is TRBV18, the J gene TRBJ2-2; 7 nucleotides line up with TRBD1. CDR1 and CDR2 from the germline V gene are KGHSH and LQKENI. The V segment lost 5 bases and the J segment 4 bases; nucleotides outside the gene matches: 7. This CDR3 has 15 amino acids. This chain's CDR3 is CASSTRGYSTGELFF. The CDR3 bases are TGTGCCAGCTCAACCAGGGGGTATTCCACCGGGGAGCTGTTTTTT.

The sample holds a few counts of this clonotype. V is TRBV3-1 and J is TRBJ2-2; D assignment may be TRBD1 or TRBD2 (5 bases each). CDR3 size: 16 residues. The germline V gene encodes CDR1 LGHDT and CDR2 YNNKEL (reference sequence). Trimming left V 2 bases short and J 2 bases short, with 12 bases between. The CDR3 DNA is TGTGCCAGCAGCCAAATTTCGGGACCCAACACCGGGGAGCTGTTTTTT. Its protein is CASSQISGPNTGELFF. Full variable domain (remainder filled in from reference TRBV3-1 and TRBJ2-2): DTAVSQTPKYLVTQMGNDKSIKCEQNLGHDTMYWYKQDSKKFLKIMFSYNNKELIINETVPNRFSPKSPDKAHLNLHINSLELGDSAVYFCASSQISGPNTGELFFGEGSRLTVL.

This clonotype was seen at least ten times. The J gene is TRBJ2-5, the V gene TRBV5-6; 8 bases fit TRBD1. Germline V lookup: CDR1 SGHDT, CDR2 YYEEEE. The junction had 1 base not matched to a gene; V was cut back by 1 base and J by 2 bases. The CDR3 runs to 14 residues. The CDR3 region has the DNA TGTGCCAGCAGCTTGCAGGGGGCGCAAGAGACCCAGTACTTC. Translated: CASSLQGAQETQYF.

This clonotype was picked up many times. This chain links TRBV29-1 with TRBJ2-1, with 7 bases fitting TRBD1. The CDR3 length is 14 residues. V gave up 3 bases and J gave up 4 bases; unmatched junction bases: 6. The germline V gene has CDR1 SQVTM and CDR2 ANQGSEA. The CDR3 DNA is TGCAGCGTTGATACAGGGGACCGGTACAATGAGCAGTTCTTC. It yields the protein CSVDTGDRYNEQFF.

J is TRBJ1-1 and V is TRBV10-3; TRBD1 agrees at 12 bases. The ends lost 4 bases at V and 10 bases at J; junction bases unmatched: 4. CDR3 length equals 13 residues. CDR1 ENHRY and CDR2 SYGVKD come from the germline V gene. CDR3 residues: CAISGDRGRVAFF. As DNA, the CDR3 is TGTGCCATCAGTGGGGACAGGGGGCGAGTAGCTTTCTTT.

This clonotype was observed many times. The V call is TRBV7-3, the J call TRBJ2-7; 8 positions agree with TRBD2. The CDR3 sequence is 16 residues long. V lost 3 bases to trimming and J lost 6 bases; unmatched junction nucleotides: 13. Per germline, CDR1 SGHTA and CDR2 FQGTGA. DNA for the CDR3: TGTGCCAGCAGCTTGCAGGGTGCGGGGGGCCTTTCCGAGCAGTACTTC. This translates into CASSLQGAGGLSEQYF.